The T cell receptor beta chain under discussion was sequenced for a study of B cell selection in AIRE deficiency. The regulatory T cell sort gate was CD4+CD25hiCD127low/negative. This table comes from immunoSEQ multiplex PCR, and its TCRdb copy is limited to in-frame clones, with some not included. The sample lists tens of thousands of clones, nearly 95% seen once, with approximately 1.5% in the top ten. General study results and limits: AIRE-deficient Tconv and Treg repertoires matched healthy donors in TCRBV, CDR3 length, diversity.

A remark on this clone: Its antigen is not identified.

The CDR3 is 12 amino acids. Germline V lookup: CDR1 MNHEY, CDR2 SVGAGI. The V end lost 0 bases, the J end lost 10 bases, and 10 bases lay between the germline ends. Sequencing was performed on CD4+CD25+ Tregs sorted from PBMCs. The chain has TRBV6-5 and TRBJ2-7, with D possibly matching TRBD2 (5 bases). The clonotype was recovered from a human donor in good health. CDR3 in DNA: TGTGCCAGCAGTTACTCGGGGAGCAGACAGTACTTC. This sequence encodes CASSYSGSRQYF.